Below are 8 T cell receptor beta chains sequenced from a single sample in a study of shared clonotypes between healthy human individuals. The data were produced by immunoSEQ multiplex PCR, yet TCRdb's version contains in-frame clones alone and is incomplete. The profile shows over 2 million clones, approximately 95% of them singletons. Positive CCR7 selection of CD45RO-negative cells yielded the naive CD8 cells, and terminally differentiated effector memory CD45RA+ cells were excluded. Sample: naive CD8+ T cells sorted from blood. The receptors here all came from a man younger than 35 in good health.

The chain combines TRBV5-6 with TRBJ2-7; no definite D call. The CDR3 extends over 13 amino acids. Trimming stripped 2 bases from V and 4 bases from J, with 10 bases between. Germline V gene lookup returns CDR1 SGHDT and CDR2 YYEEEE. CDR3 region: CASSFENRYEQYF. The CDR3 DNA reads as TGTGCCAGCAGCTTTGAAAACAGATACGAGCAGTACTTC.

This chain joins TRBV13 and TRBJ1-1; weak D call: TRBD1 (6 bases). Germline-derived CDR1 and CDR2 are PRHDT and FYEKMQ (reference sequence). The CDR3 consists of 13 residues. V dropped 5 bases and J dropped 4 bases, with 11 bases sitting between them. This CDR3 reads CASSTQGSTEAFF. The CDR3 DNA is TGTGCCAGCAGCACCCAGGGGTCCACTGAAGCTTTCTTT.

The rearrangement links TRBV11-2 to TRBJ2-3; 15 bases match TRBD2. Germline CDR1 reads SGHAT; CDR2 reads FQNNGV. The CDR3 is 17 amino acids. The ends lost 1 base at V and 4 bases at J; junction bases unmatched: 3. The CDR3: CASSLGTSGRASDTQYF. DNA of the CDR3: TGTGCCAGCAGCTTAGGGACTAGCGGGAGGGCTTCAGATACGCAGTATTTT. The full variable domain, with the rest looked up from reference TRBV11-2 and TRBJ2-3, is EAGVAQSPRYKIIEKRQSVAFWCNPISGHATLYWYQQILGQGPKLLIQFQNNGVVDDSQLPKDRFSAERLKGVDSTLKIQPAKLEDSAVYLCASSLGTSGRASDTQYFGPGTRLTVL.

This clone was seen a single time. In the same sample, other DNA sequences code for this CDR3. This sequence joins TRBV7-9 and TRBJ2-7; TRBD2 agrees at 10 bases. Germline V gene lookup returns CDR1 SEHNR and CDR2 FQNEAQ (reference sequence). The V and J ends lost 1 base and 3 bases, in that order; junction bases with no gene match: 3. The CDR3 is 15 residues long. This chain's CDR3 is CASSLEAGGLYEQYF. The CDR3 nucleotides read TGTGCCAGCAGCTTAGAAGCGGGAGGGCTCTACGAGCAGTACTTC.

This clone was counted only a few times. The same CDR3 also results from other DNA sequences found in this sample. The chain uses TRBV10-3 and TRBJ2-7; D may match TRBD1 or TRBD2 (5 bases each). The CDR3 spans 14 residues. Germline CDR1 reads ENHRY; CDR2 reads SYGVKD. Between the trimmed V and J ends, which lost 11 bases and 4 bases, there was a span of 21 bases. As DNA, the CDR3 is TGTGCCTCGGGGACGTGGGGGTTCCAATACGAGCAGTACTTC. Translating it yields CASGTWGFQYEQYF.

The J gene is TRBJ1-2, the V gene TRBV7-9; D not certain. Germline V lookup: CDR1 SEHNR, CDR2 FQNEAQ (reference sequence). Trimming pared 4 bases from V and 1 base from J, leaving 13 bases between. CDR3 length equals 15 residues. The CDR3 loop is CASSSTPDFNYGYTF. CDR3 bases: TGTGCCAGCAGCTCCACCCCGGACTTTAACTATGGCTACACCTTC.

This chain links TRBV9 with TRBJ1-1; TRBD1 matches at 7 bases. The CDR3 extends over 15 amino acids. V was clipped by 4 bases and J by 2 bases; unmatched bases: 8. The germline gives CDR1 SGDLS, CDR2 YYNGEE. CDR3 in DNA: TGTGCCAGCAGCTCCATTACAGGGGAAAACACTGAAGCTTTCTTT. Amino acid sequence: CASSSITGENTEAFF.

In the case of this clone: Other DNA sequences within the sample encode an identical CDR3. This CDR3 reads CASSLDRAYEQYF. The CDR3, as DNA: TGTGCCAGCAGCTTAGACAGGGCCTACGAGCAGTACTTC. The V gene is TRBV7-9, the J gene TRBJ2-7, with TRBD1 as a possible D gene (6 bases). Trimming pared 1 base from V and 2 bases from J, leaving 6 bases between. Germline V gene lookup returns CDR1 SEHNR and CDR2 FQNEAQ (reference sequence). The CDR3 spans 13 residues.